The 26 T cell receptor beta chains below come from one sample, sequenced in a study of response to subunit inactivated influenza vaccine. TCRdb called the RT-PCR reads again in MiXCR, with one record for every CDR3 protein. Of 500,000 to 700,000 distinct CDR3 sequences listed, under 30% are singletons. These records were also assigned to another study, of T cells expressing NK-cell markers. That work states: Beta-chain TCR cDNA was generated via 5'RACE template switching with UMIs.

Sequences were derived from CD4+ T cells sorted from PBMCs, sampled 11 to 12 days after vaccination. These receptors were collected from a man aged 50 to 59 who received an inactivated influenza vaccine.

This rearrangement joins TRBV7-9 to TRBJ2-5; possibly TRBD2 for D (8 bases). This CDR3 is 15 amino acids long. The ends were cut back, 3 bases at V and 3 bases at J, with 14 bases in the middle. Germline V gene data show CDR1 as SEHNR and CDR2 as FQNEAQ (reference sequence). CDR3: CASSLGQREKETQYF. CDR3 sequence (DNA): TGTGCCAGCAGCTTGGGACAGCGGGAGAAAGAGACCCAGTACTTC.

The CDR3 protein is CASSLGEIPFARENTYEQYF. The CDR3 coding sequence is TGTGCCAGCAGTTTGGGGGAGATACCGTTTGCGCGGGAGAATACCTACGAGCAGTACTTC. The V call is TRBV28, the J call TRBJ2-7, with 7 bases fitting TRBD2. The CDR3 consists of 20 residues. Germline CDR1 and CDR2: MDHEN and SYDVKM. V lost 3 bases, J lost 2 bases, and 22 bases stayed unmatched.

This clonotype was seen more than once but under ten times. V and J are TRBV9 and TRBJ2-1, with D possibly being TRBD2 (6 bases). This CDR3 has 15 residues. V was clipped by 0 bases and J by 4 bases, with 11 bases between them. Germline V gives CDR1 SGDLS, CDR2 YYNGEE. The CDR3 loop reads CASSVATGVYNEQFF. For the CDR3, the DNA is TGTGCCAGCAGCGTAGCTACGGGAGTTTACAATGAGCAGTTCTTC.

In its sample, this clonotype was seen a few times. The J gene is TRBJ2-4, the V gene TRBV29-1; 10 bases match TRBD2. J gave up 6 bases and V 3 bases, and 11 bases lay outside the gene matches. The CDR3 contains 16 residues. The V gene's germline CDR1 is SQVTM and CDR2 ANQGSEA. The chain's CDR3 is CSVENTASGGVNIQYF. Here the CDR3 DNA reads TGCAGCGTTGAGAATACAGCTAGCGGGGGAGTAAACATTCAGTACTTC. The whole variable domain, filled in from reference TRBV29-1 and TRBJ2-4, reads SAVISQKPSRDICQRGTSLTIQCQVDSQVTMMFWYRQQPGQSLTLIATANQGSEATYESGFVIDKFPISRPNLTFSTLTVSNMSPEDSSIYLCSVENTASGGVNIQYFGAGTRLSVL.

This clonotype has at least ten counts. J is TRBJ1-4 and V is TRBV5-1, with 7 bases that match TRBD1. Germline trimming cut 4 bases from V and 5 bases from J; bases unmatched to any gene: 8. The CDR3 loop spans 15 amino acids. CDR1 and CDR2 from the germline V gene are SGHRS and YFSETQ. CDR3 DNA: TGCGCCAGCAGCCGGGGGGACAGCAAAAATGAAAAACTGTTTTTT. Translation: CASSRGDSKNEKLFF.

The rearrangement uses TRBV7-2 and TRBJ2-3; TRBD2 matches at 9 bases. Trimming removed 4 bases from V and 3 bases from J; junction bases left unmatched: 5. The CDR3 extends over 15 amino acids. Germline lookup yields CDR1 SGHTA and CDR2 FQGNSA. CDR3 amino acids: CASSYLAGVTDTQYF. CDR3 in DNA: TGTGCCAGCAGCTACTTAGCGGGAGTAACAGATACGCAGTATTTT.

In this sample, this clonotype turned up many times. The rearrangement joins TRBV29-1 to TRBJ2-7; D is perhaps TRBD2 (5 bases). Germline V lookup: CDR1 SQVTM, CDR2 ANQGSEA. The V and J ends lost 4 bases and 2 bases respectively, with 6 bases between them. CDR3 length: 11 residues. The CDR3 protein is CSVVGTYEQYF. The CDR3, as DNA: TGCAGCGTTGTCGGGACCTACGAGCAGTACTTC.

The V call is TRBV4-3, the J call TRBJ2-4, with D perhaps given as TRBD1 or TRBD2 (5 bases each). This CDR3 is built from 15 residues. Germline V CDR1 and CDR2: LGHNA, YSLEER. V shed 1 base and J shed 6 bases, with 13 bases lying between them. The DNA for the CDR3 is TGCGCCAGCAGCCAAGGGTTGGGTGGGGGAAACATTCAGTACTTC. Amino acids: CASSQGLGGGNIQYF.

The chain combines TRBV27 with TRBJ2-1, with 11 positions matching TRBD2. V shed 3 bases and J 1 base; nucleotides not matched to a gene: 5. The germline V gene has CDR1 MNHEY and CDR2 SMNVEV (reference sequence). This CDR3 is 17 amino acids long. In DNA, the CDR3 is TGTGCCAGCAGTTTCTTGGCTAGCGGGAGGTCCTACAATGAGCAGTTCTTC. Translation: CASSFLASGRSYNEQFF.

A few counts support this clonotype. The genes are TRBV15 and TRBJ1-4, with D unclear. The CDR3 loop spans 13 amino acids. V lost 1 base to trimming and J lost 3 bases, with 3 bases between them. The germline gives CDR1 LNHNV, CDR2 YYDKDF (reference sequence). CDR3 protein: CATSRVANEKLFF. CDR3 DNA: TGTGCCACCAGCAGAGTCGCTAATGAAAAACTGTTTTTT.

The chain combines TRBV5-1 with TRBJ2-7; no clear D. This CDR3 region has 15 residues. Trimming shortened V by 0 bases and J by 1 base, and 11 bases separated the two germline ends. In germline, CDR1 is SGHRS, CDR2 YFSETQ. DNA of the CDR3: TGCGCCAGCAGCTTGGCGGCAGGAGTTTCCTACGAGCAGTACTTC. Protein: CASSLAAGVSYEQYF.

This clonotype was counted between two and nine times. The rearrangement joins TRBV7-2 to TRBJ1-2, with D maybe TRBD1 (5 bases). Between the trimmed V and J ends, which lost 1 base and 2 bases, there was a span of 11 bases. CDR1 and CDR2 (germline): SGHTA, FQGNSA. The CDR3 loop spans 15 amino acids. Here the CDR3 reads CASSLGQSSNYGYTF. The DNA of the CDR3 is TGTGCCAGCAGCTTAGGACAGTCCTCAAACTATGGCTACACCTTC.

This clonotype has a handful of counts. The rearrangement uses TRBV5-1 and TRBJ1-1; D is perhaps TRBD1 (5 bases). CDR1 and CDR2 (germline): SGHRS, YFSETQ. The V end lost 3 bases, the J end lost 1 base, and 16 bases lay between the germline ends. The CDR3 consists of 16 residues. DNA for the CDR3: TGCGCCAGCAGCTGGGCTGGGGGGGGAGAGAACACTGAAGCTTTCTTT. Its protein is CASSWAGGGENTEAFF.

This clonotype was counted a few times. The chain is built from TRBV30 and TRBJ2-1; TRBD2 is a possible D gene (5 bases). The CDR3 spans 13 residues. The germline V gene has CDR1 GTSNPN and CDR2 SVGIG (reference sequence). For the CDR3, the DNA is TGTGCTTATCACGGGAATTCCTACAATGAGCAGTTCTTC. It translates to CAYHGNSYNEQFF.

This clonotype occurred a few times. The chain links TRBV12-3 or TRBV12-4 to TRBJ2-7; either TRBD1 or TRBD2 may fit D (5 bases each). The CDR3 contains 12 residues. Trimming shortened V by 1 base and J by 9 bases, and 10 bases separated the two germline ends. As DNA, the CDR3 is TGTGCCAGCAGTTTAGTGGGGGAAAGGCAGTACTTC. Protein sequence: CASSLVGERQYF.

This chain links TRBV6-1 with TRBJ1-6; D perhaps matches TRBD1 (6 bases). V was pared by 6 bases and J by 8 bases, with 17 bases between. CDR1 is MNHNS, CDR2 SASEGT, per germline. The CDR3 sequence is 15 residues long. CDR3 bases: TGTGCCAGCAGCGAAACTACAGGGTCTCATTCACCCCTCCACTTT. Translated: CASSETTGSHSPLHF.

DNA for the CDR3: TGTGCCAGCAGTCCCGACGTCTACGAGCAGTACTTC. Translating gives CASSPDVYEQYF. This chain joins TRBV2 and TRBJ2-7; no reliable D call. From germline, CDR1 is SNHLY and CDR2 FYNNEI. The CDR3 has 12 residues. The germline V and J ends were trimmed by 5 bases and 3 bases, with 8 bases remaining between them.

This sequence joins TRBV15 and TRBJ1-5, with D perhaps TRBD1 (6 bases). The germline CDR1 and CDR2 sequences are LNHNV and YYDKDF (reference sequence). Deletions cut 9 bases from V and 7 bases from J, with 16 bases between. CDR3 length: 13 residues. In nucleotides, the CDR3 is TGTGCCACGGCACAGGGAACCGGACAGCCCCAGCATTTT. This encodes CATAQGTGQPQHF.

This clonotype has a handful of counts. At one end the junction does not follow the germline gene, possibly because of a read error. The V call is TRBV6-5, the J call TRBJ2-1; D not resolved. CDR1 is MNHEY, CDR2 SVGAGI, per germline. The CDR3 consists of 10 residues. The CDR3 protein is CASKSDGPVF. Here the CDR3 DNA reads TGTGCCAGTAAGTCGGACGGCCCGGTCTTC.

The table lists this clonotype with many counts. The chain has TRBV12-3 or TRBV12-4 and TRBJ1-1; D unresolved. This CDR3 is built from 13 residues. V was cut by 6 bases and J by 0 bases, with 8 bases left in between. The chain's CDR3 is CASREQMNTEAFF. In nucleotides, the CDR3 is TGTGCCAGCAGGGAACAGATGAACACTGAAGCTTTCTTT.

The chain is built from TRBV6-1 and TRBJ1-5, with D maybe TRBD1 (6 bases). Germline V lookup: CDR1 MNHNS, CDR2 SASEGT. The length of the CDR3 is 15 residues. With 3 bases removed from V and 3 bases from J, the gap between germline ends came to 12 bases. The CDR3 protein is CASSENRVHNQPQHF. CDR3 sequence (DNA): TGTGCCAGCAGTGAGAACAGGGTCCACAATCAGCCCCAGCATTTT.

Only a few counts were recorded for this clonotype. The chain links TRBV20-1 to TRBJ1-1; possible D gene TRBD1, 6 bases. The CDR3 runs to 13 residues. Germline lookup yields CDR1 DFQATT and CDR2 SNEGSKA (reference sequence). V was cut by 6 bases and J by 4 bases, with 15 bases left in between. CDR3 nucleotides: TGCAGTGCCTCCGACAGGCCAGGCACTGAAGCTTTCTTT. Its translation is CSASDRPGTEAFF.

This clonotype was seen at least ten times. V and J are TRBV14 and TRBJ2-2; TRBD1 agrees at 7 bases. Germline lookup yields CDR1 SGHDN and CDR2 FVKESK. The CDR3 totals 16 residues. J was trimmed by 6 bases and V by 4 bases; bases with no gene match: 11. The CDR3 is CASSRNRGGGSGELFF. The CDR3 region has the DNA TGTGCCAGCAGCCGGAATCGAGGGGGCGGTTCCGGGGAGCTGTTTTTT. The whole variable domain, remainder taken from reference TRBV14 and TRBJ2-2, is EAGVTQFPSHSVIEKGQTVTLRCDPISGHDNLYWYRRVMGKEIKFLLHFVKESKQDESGMPNNRFLAERTGGTYSTLKVQPAELEDSGVYFCASSRNRGGGSGELFFGEGSRLTVL.

The chain joins TRBV20-1 to TRBJ2-3; weak D call: TRBD2 (6 bases). Trimming pared 5 bases from V and 3 bases from J, leaving 12 bases between. This CDR3 comprises 13 residues. Germline CDR1 DFQATT, CDR2 SNEGSKA (reference sequence). This CDR3 is CSAGGPLTDTQYF. CDR3 nucleotide sequence: TGCAGTGCTGGAGGGCCACTGACAGATACGCAGTATTTT.

In this sample, this clonotype turned up a few times. This rearrangement joins TRBV10-3 to TRBJ1-1, with D unclear. Germline CDR1 and CDR2: ENHRY and SYGVKD. There are 13 residues in the CDR3. Trimming pared 5 bases from V and 2 bases from J, leaving 9 bases between. The CDR3 is CAISRESNTEAFF. The DNA of the CDR3 is TGTGCCATCAGTCGGGAGAGTAACACTGAAGCTTTCTTT.

The chain links TRBV7-3 to TRBJ2-1; 8 bases are a match to TRBD2. Unmatched junction bases numbered 5, after V lost 6 bases and J lost 7 bases. There are 13 residues in the CDR3. Germline V CDR1 and CDR2: SGHTA, FQGTGA. For the CDR3, the DNA is TGTGCCAGCAGTTCGATAGCGGGAAATGAGCAGTTCTTC. Its translation is CASSSIAGNEQFF.